The T cell receptor (beta chain) described here comes from a study of control samples from healthy donors and cancer patients. This clone was seen once. Germline-derived CDR1 and CDR2 are SGHRS and YFSETQ. With 4 bases removed from V and 2 bases from J, the gap between germline ends came to 11 bases. This CDR3 has 14 residues. Clones were sequenced by immunoSEQ multiplex PCR, and TCRdb holds only the in-frame ones, with some missing. The data contain approximately 160,000 clones, about 93% of them singletons. The sample comprised blood. This TCR derives from a woman aged 55-69 years in good health. This chain links TRBV5-1 with TRBJ2-3; unclear D gene. This CDR3 reads CASSRTDLTDTQYF. The CDR3 DNA sequence: TGCGCCAGCAGCCGGACGGATCTCACAGATACGCAGTATTTT.